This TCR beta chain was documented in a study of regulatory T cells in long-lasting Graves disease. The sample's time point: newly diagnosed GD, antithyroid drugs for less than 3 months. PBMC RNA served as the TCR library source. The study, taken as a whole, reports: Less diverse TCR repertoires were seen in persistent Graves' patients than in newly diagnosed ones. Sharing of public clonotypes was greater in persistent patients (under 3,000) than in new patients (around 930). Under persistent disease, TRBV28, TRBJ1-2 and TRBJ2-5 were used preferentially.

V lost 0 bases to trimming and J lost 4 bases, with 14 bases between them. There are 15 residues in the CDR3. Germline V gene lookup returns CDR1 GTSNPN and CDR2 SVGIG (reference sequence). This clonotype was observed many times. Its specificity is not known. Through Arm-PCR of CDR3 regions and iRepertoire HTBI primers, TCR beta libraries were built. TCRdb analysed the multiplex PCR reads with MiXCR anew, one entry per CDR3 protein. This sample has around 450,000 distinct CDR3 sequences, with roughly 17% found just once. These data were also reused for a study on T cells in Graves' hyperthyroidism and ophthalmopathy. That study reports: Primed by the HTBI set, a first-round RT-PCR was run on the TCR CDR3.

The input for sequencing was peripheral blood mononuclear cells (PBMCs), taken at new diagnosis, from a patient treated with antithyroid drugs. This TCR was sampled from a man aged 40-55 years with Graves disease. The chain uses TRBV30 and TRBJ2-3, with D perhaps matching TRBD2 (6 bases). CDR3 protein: CAWSVGGRSADTQYF. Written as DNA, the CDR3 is TGTGCCTGGAGTGTCGGAGGGAGGAGTGCAGATACGCAGTATTTT.